This entry describes one T cell receptor (beta chain). Conventional CD4 T cells were sorted as CD4+CD127+ cells. The method was immunoSEQ multiplex PCR; TCRdb's version includes in-frame clones alone and lacks a portion of them. Among roughly 25,000 clones listed, roughly 96% were seen once. CDR1 and CDR2 from the germline V gene are SGHTA and FQGNSA. V lost 4 bases, J lost 7 bases, and 16 bases lay in between. The CDR3 spans 14 residues. This specimen comes from a study of B cell selection in AIRE deficiency. The specimen sequenced was conventional CD4+ T cells sorted from PBMCs. The origin of this receptor is a human donor with AIRE deficiency. The chain links TRBV7-2 to TRBJ1-1; D may be TRBD1 (6 bases). The CDR3 reads CASSSYRESIEAFF. The CDR3 DNA is TGTGCCAGCAGCTCCTACAGGGAAAGTATTGAAGCTTTCTTT.